Each of the 4 T cell receptor beta chains below was sequenced from the same sample in a study of glioma-infiltrating T cells after dendritic cell vaccination (dated by TCRdb to about 2016). The protocol used for the library was the immunoSEQ multiplex PCR assay. TCRdb's version of the immuneACCESS table is confined to in-frame rearrangements and falls short of the full clone set. An unresolved V gene accounts for under half of the shortfall where checked; the remainder is of unknown origin. The sample includes some 38,000 clones, with approximately 84% observed a single time. Jointly, the top ten make up approximately 7.8% of the sample. The specimen comprised blood, sampled before dendritic cell vaccination. These receptor sequences come from a human donor with glioblastoma.

This chain links TRBV6-6 with TRBJ2-1; possibly TRBD2 for D (5 bases). CDR1 and CDR2 (germline): MNHNY, SVGAGI (reference sequence). V was trimmed by 2 bases and J by 9 bases, leaving 8 bases between them. The CDR3 spans 12 residues. The CDR3: CASSYGEGEQFF. The CDR3 region has the DNA TGTGCCAGCAGTTACGGTGAGGGTGAGCAGTTCTTC.

The chain employs TRBV7-8 and TRBJ1-6; no firm D call. Deletions cut 2 bases from V and 6 bases from J, with 8 bases between. CDR3 length: 14 residues. Germline V gene data show CDR1 as SGHVS and CDR2 as FQNEAQ. DNA for the CDR3: TGTGCCAGCAGCTTAACAGCCGGTAATTCACCCCTCCACTTT. It codes for CASSLTAGNSPLHF.

This chain joins TRBV5-4 and TRBJ2-7, with TRBD1 matching over 9 bases. This CDR3 has 12 amino acids. With V trimmed by 4 bases and J by 6 bases, 2 bases remained unmatched. CDR1 is SGHNT and CDR2 is YYREEE in the germline V gene (reference sequence). In DNA, the CDR3 is TGTGCCAGCAGCAGGACAGGGGCCGAGCAGTACTTC. It codes for CASSRTGAEQYF.

This clone has only a few counts. The chain joins TRBV5-1 to TRBJ1-1, with TRBD1 matching over 7 bases. Per the germline V gene, CDR1 is SGHRS and CDR2 is YFSETQ. V gave up 1 base and J gave up 5 bases; unmatched junction bases: 8. This CDR3 is 15 amino acids long. As DNA, the CDR3 is TGCGCCAGCAGCTTGATAGGACAGGCAGGTACTGAAGCTTTCTTT. Translation gives CASSLIGQAGTEAFF.